One and the same sample provided the 3 T cell receptor beta chains below, sequenced in a study of metastatic and nonmetastatic thyroid tumors. Every patient underwent thyroid surgery untreated. TCRdb called clones again from the PCR reads with MiXCR. The sample yields about 20,000 clones, about 10% seen once. Sequencing was performed on blood. All receptors derive from a female donor with papillary thyroid cancer or a benign thyroid nodule (not recorded which). Some clones in this sample may be carry-over from other donors' samples.

This clone has ten or more counts. The genes are TRBV7-9 and TRBJ2-1, with D hard to call. This CDR3 is built from 14 residues. Germline values: CDR1 SEHNR, CDR2 FQNEAQ (reference sequence). V was cut by 5 bases and J by 3 bases, with 11 bases left in between. DNA for the CDR3: TGTGCCAGCAGCCCGCGTCATGACTACAATGAGCAGTTCTTC. Protein: CASSPRHDYNEQFF.

This clone showed up many times. CDR3 sequence (DNA): TGCGCCAGCAGCCAGAGGGCCGGGGGGTTAGCGGGAGGACCCGGGGAGCTGTTTTTT. Amino acids: CASSQRAGGLAGGPGELFF. The chain carries TRBV4-1 and TRBJ2-2; 10 nucleotides agree with TRBD2. Germline CDR1 is MGHRA and CDR2 is YSYEKL. The CDR3 runs 19 residues. J gave up 6 bases and V 3 bases, and 16 bases lay outside the gene matches.

This clone showed up many times. The rearrangement uses TRBV18 and TRBJ2-5; D ambiguous. The CDR3 length is 13 residues. V lost 3 bases, J lost 0 bases, and 5 bases lay in between. Per germline, CDR1 KGHSH and CDR2 LQKENI. The CDR3, as DNA: TGTGCCAGCTCACCTGGCAACCAAGAGACCCAGTACTTC. Its protein is CASSPGNQETQYF.